This T cell receptor beta chain stems from a study of siplizumab effects on memory and regulatory T cells. Study findings and constraints: Controls had approximately 27% Treg-derived mappable alloreactive CD4+ clones on average, versus around 62% with siplizumab. Unstimulated subsets contained matches for only a minor fraction of alloreactive clones.

Trimming left V 3 bases short and J 4 bases short, with 16 bases between. CDR3 size: 16 residues. Germline loops: CDR1 SGDLS, CDR2 YYNGEE. A word on this clone: Its antigen is unknown.

Per sample, some 93,000 TCR templates were assayed. Repertoires were generated with immunoSEQ multiplex PCR, while TCRdb's copy carries only in-frame clones and drops some. The repertoire has about 91,000 clones, over 95% of them found once; the top ten carry roughly 0.031%. The source material was naive CD4+ T cells sorted from blood. The genes are TRBV9 and TRBJ1-4; D ambiguous. This clonotype was sampled from a human donor in good health. DNA for the CDR3: TGTGCCAGCAGCGGGGAGGTGGCACAGCTTAATGAAAAACTGTTTTTT. This codes for CASSGEVAQLNEKLFF.